This TCR beta chain was identified in a study of blood T cell repertoires in COVID-19. Study details: Both acute and convalescent COVID-19 samples were obtained from the United States, Italy and Spain.

Repertoires were generated with immunoSEQ multiplex PCR, while TCRdb's copy carries only in-frame clones and drops some. This sample has 75,000 to 95,000 clones; under 80% occur once, and the top ten carry about a third. V gave up 5 bases and J gave up 0 bases, with 11 bases separating them. Germline lookup yields CDR1 SGHTA and CDR2 FQGNSA. The CDR3 extends over 15 amino acids. The Seattle patients, enrolled during active infection, were followed longitudinally. This receptor was obtained from a man in his fifties or sixties with COVID-19, enrolled during active disease. This sequence joins TRBV7-2 and TRBJ1-5; possible D gene TRBD1, 5 bases. Sequencing used peripheral blood. The CDR3 loop reads CASSQGRNSNQPQHF. In DNA, the CDR3 is TGTGCCAGCAGCCAGGGCAGGAATAGCAATCAGCCCCAGCATTTT.